Presented here are 10 T cell receptor beta chains from one specimen sequenced in a study of blood T cell repertoires in COVID-19. TCRdb keeps only in-frame clones here, not all; method: immunoSEQ multiplex PCR. The sample includes some 150,000 clones, 87% of them seen just once. The sequenced material came from peripheral blood. The receptors derive from a man aged 45-65 years who had recovered from COVID-19.

The chain uses TRBV7-9 and TRBJ2-3, with D tentatively TRBD2 (5 bases). Trimming took off 2 bases at V and 4 bases at J, with 10 bases between the two ends. The CDR3 has 14 amino acids. Germline V gene lookup returns CDR1 SEHNR and CDR2 FQNEAQ (reference sequence). Here the CDR3 DNA reads TGTGCCAGCAGCTTAAGTTTGGGAGCAGATACGCAGTATTTT. This translates into CASSLSLGADTQYF.

This clone was seen only once. The V and J genes are TRBV5-1 and TRBJ1-1; no firm D call. Germline CDR1 and CDR2: SGHRS and YFSETQ. The V end was cut by 3 bases, the J end by 1 base, with 7 bases between. This CDR3 has 13 amino acids. The chain's CDR3 is CASSSLGNTEAFF. CDR3 nucleotide sequence: TGCGCCAGCAGCTCTCTAGGGAACACTGAAGCTTTCTTT.

The chain is built from TRBV7-3 and TRBJ2-3, with 8 nucleotides matching TRBD2. This CDR3 comprises 16 residues. V dropped 3 bases and J dropped 4; count of bases not matched to a gene: 9. Per the germline V gene, CDR1 is SGHTA and CDR2 is FQGTGA. The CDR3 DNA sequence: TGTGCCAGCAGCTTTCAGCGGGGGACGGGCTCAGATACGCAGTATTTT. This encodes CASSFQRGTGSDTQYF.

Remarks on this clone: Distinct nucleotide sequences in the sample also encode this CDR3. This chain links TRBV7-9 with TRBJ2-5; 11 bases map to TRBD1. CDR1 and CDR2 (germline): SEHNR, FQNEAQ (reference sequence). The J segment lost 3 bases and the V segment lost 5 bases, leaving 2 bases of the junction unmatched. The CDR3 totals 14 residues. CDR3 loop: CASSLGQGEETQYF. The CDR3 region has the DNA TGTGCCAGCAGCCTGGGACAGGGGGAAGAGACCCAGTACTTC.

The V and J genes are TRBV25-1 and TRBJ1-6; 8 bases are a match to TRBD1. CDR3 size: 13 residues. In germline, CDR1 is MGHDK, CDR2 SYGVNS. After removal of 7 bases from V and 7 bases from J, the junction contained 3 bases not matched to a gene. The CDR3 sequence: CASTDRENSPLHF. The CDR3 coding sequence is TGTGCCAGCACGGACAGGGAAAATTCACCCCTCCACTTT.

The chain couples TRBV19 to TRBJ1-5, with D tentatively TRBD1 (5 bases). V was cut by 3 bases and J by 5 bases, with 8 bases left in between. The CDR3 extends over 13 amino acids. Per germline, CDR1 LNHDA and CDR2 SQIVND (reference sequence). For the CDR3, the DNA is TGTGCCAGTAGTATGGACACCTATCAGCCCCAGCATTTT. Translated, it gives CASSMDTYQPQHF.

The rearrangement joins TRBV12-3 or TRBV12-4 to TRBJ2-4, with 7 bases aligning to TRBD1. The CDR3 has 13 amino acids. The J segment lost 5 bases and the V segment lost 7 bases, leaving 5 bases of the junction unmatched. The CDR3 DNA follows: TGTGCCAGCACCGAGGGACAGCAAAACATTCAGTACTTC. This sequence encodes CASTEGQQNIQYF.

This rearrangement joins TRBV5-1 to TRBJ2-2, with D tentatively TRBD1 (6 bases). In germline, CDR1 is SGHRS, CDR2 YFSETQ. This CDR3 has 16 amino acids. V was trimmed by 0 bases and J by 2 bases, leaving 11 bases between them. The chain's CDR3 is CASSLGHRENTGELFF. CDR3 DNA sequence: TGCGCCAGCAGCTTGGGCCACAGGGAAAACACCGGGGAGCTGTTTTTT.

As regards this clone: Mismatch with germline at one junction end may stem from a read error. The J gene is TRBJ2-1, the V gene TRBV7-8; 8 bases line up with TRBD1. The CDR3 length is 12 residues. CDR1 and CDR2 from the germline V gene are SGHVS and FQNEAQ. The CDR3 region is CASSQEVGQVLF. CDR3 bases: TGTGCCAGCAGCCAGGAGGTGGGACAGGTCCTCTTC.

Only a few counts were recorded for this clone. CDR3 loop: CASSQSRVLPLHF. The DNA for the CDR3 is TGCGCCAGCAGCCAGAGCAGGGTCTTGCCCCTCCACTTT. V gene TRBV4-1 combines with J gene TRBJ1-6; possible D gene TRBD1, 5 bases. The CDR3 runs 13 residues. Trimming cost V 3 bases and J 13 bases, with 13 bases left between them. Germline V gene lookup returns CDR1 MGHRA and CDR2 YSYEKL.